This T cell receptor beta chain was retrieved from a study of T cells in localized non-small cell lung cancer. Profiled with immunoSEQ multiplex PCR; TCRdb holds only in-frame clones, not every one. The sample yields 1,500 to 2,000 clones, less than 25% seen once. This clone was seen a handful of times. Antigen specificity is unknown. Trimming pared 2 bases from V and 4 bases from J, leaving 14 bases between. The CDR3 is 15 residues long. CDR1 and CDR2 (germline): SGHNT, YENEEA. Findings and caveats of the study: Adjacent lung had a median about 55 of the 100 largest tumor clones.

The genes are TRBV11-3 and TRBJ1-2; the D gene is possibly TRBD1 (5 bases). Source: normal lung tissue next to the tumor, taken before any cancer treatment. This receptor was obtained from an older male donor with stage II lung adenocarcinoma. The CDR3 here is CASSLYGGSVYGYTF. The CDR3 DNA reads TGTGCCAGCAGCTTATATGGGGGTAGCGTCTATGGCTACACCTTC.